The 29 T cell receptor beta chains below come from one sample, sequenced in a study of cytomegalovirus exposure and HLA in healthy donors. TCRdb's copy holds only in-frame clones and misses some; the assay was immunoSEQ multiplex PCR. Among approximately 100,000 clones listed, about nine tenths were seen once. Sequenced sample: PBMCs. Every receptor here comes from a woman aged 18-29 years in good health and CMV-seronegative.

The V call is TRBV5-8, the J call TRBJ2-1, with TRBD1 identical over 10 bases. Germline CDR1 SGHTS, CDR2 YDEGEE. With 4 bases clipped from V and 3 bases from J, the junction kept 7 bases outside the gene matches. This CDR3 is built from 16 residues. CDR3 sequence: CASSVPGQGNYNEQFF. The CDR3 DNA is TGTGCCAGCAGCGTGCCGGGACAGGGGAACTACAATGAGCAGTTCTTC.

This chain uses TRBV5-1 with TRBJ2-7, with 7 bases identical to TRBD1. Germline V gene lookup returns CDR1 SGHRS and CDR2 YFSETQ. V lost 0 bases, J lost 3 bases, and 3 bases stayed unmatched. The CDR3 runs to 14 residues. The CDR3 reads CASSLGGQSYEQYF. In DNA, the CDR3 is TGCGCCAGCAGCTTGGGGGGACAGAGCTACGAGCAGTACTTC.

The CDR3 DNA is TGTGCCAGTAGTGGGGGAGCCCGGACTAGCGGGAGGTTCAATGAGCAGTTCTTC. Protein sequence: CASSGGARTSGRFNEQFF. V is TRBV19 and J is TRBJ2-1; 14 bases match TRBD2. V was pared by 5 bases and J by 6 bases, with 12 bases of the junction left unmatched. The CDR3 runs 18 residues. CDR1 is LNHDA and CDR2 is SQIVND in the germline V gene (reference sequence).

The genes are TRBV5-6 and TRBJ2-3; the D gene is possibly TRBD2 (6 bases). V lost 3 bases and J lost 4, with 12 bases in between. This CDR3 spans 14 amino acids. Germline loops: CDR1 SGHDT, CDR2 YYEEEE. CDR3 region: CASSSGASSDTQYF. The CDR3 coding sequence is TGTGCCAGCAGCTCGGGAGCATCCTCAGATACGCAGTATTTT.

The gene calls are TRBV28 and TRBJ2-5; TRBD2 matches at 15 bases. After removal of 6 bases from V and 3 bases from J, the junction contained 14 bases not matched to a gene. The V gene's germline CDR1 is MDHEN and CDR2 SYDVKM. This CDR3 is built from 19 residues. This CDR3 is CASSGTAGLAGGLKETQYF. CDR3 in DNA: TGTGCCAGCAGCGGGACGGCGGGACTAGCGGGAGGCCTTAAAGAGACCCAGTACTTC.

This chain joins TRBV5-6 and TRBJ1-2; possibly TRBD1 for D (6 bases). This CDR3 contains 14 residues. The V gene's germline CDR1 is SGHDT and CDR2 YYEEEE. V shed 1 base and J shed 3 bases, with 10 bases lying between them. The DNA for the CDR3 is TGTGCCAGCAGCTTGAGGGCAGGGGACTATGGCTACACCTTC. As protein: CASSLRAGDYGYTF.

The V call is TRBV27, the J call TRBJ2-1; no clear D gene. Trimming removed 6 bases from V and 1 base from J, with 10 bases in between. This CDR3 spans 14 amino acids. Germline CDR1 and CDR2: MNHEY and SMNVEV (reference sequence). CDR3 nucleotides: TGTGCCAGCAGCTTCACGCGGTCCTACAATGAGCAGTTCTTC. Translation: CASSFTRSYNEQFF.

In this sample, this clone turned up once. V is TRBV28 and J is TRBJ2-7; D not certain. V was clipped by 3 bases and J by 3 bases, with 15 bases between them. Germline values: CDR1 MDHEN, CDR2 SYDVKM. The CDR3 spans 15 residues. CDR3 amino acids: CASSFPGFGDYEQYF. The CDR3 bases are TGTGCCAGCAGTTTCCCAGGATTTGGTGACTACGAGCAGTACTTC.

The chain has TRBV11-3 and TRBJ2-2, with D maybe TRBD1 (7 bases). The CDR3 totals 17 residues. Trimming removed 4 bases from V and 0 bases from J, with 15 bases in between. Germline loops: CDR1 SGHNT, CDR2 YENEEA. The CDR3 nucleotides are TGTGCCAGCAGCTCGGGCGGGACAGTGGCGAACACCGGGGAGCTGTTTTTT. It translates to CASSSGGTVANTGELFF.

This sequence joins TRBV5-1 and TRBJ2-5; D may be TRBD1 (6 bases). The CDR3 has 13 amino acids. The germline CDR1 and CDR2 sequences are SGHRS and YFSETQ. Trimming cost V 1 base and J 3 bases, with 7 bases left between them. DNA for the CDR3: TGCGCCAGCAGCTTGACAGGGAAAGAGACCCAGTACTTC. Its translation: CASSLTGKETQYF.

CDR3 DNA sequence: TGCGCCAGCAGCCGAGCTTCAGGGTACCGTGGGGGGGGAACGTACAATGAGCAGTTCTTC. Translated: CASSRASGYRGGGTYNEQFF. The chain carries TRBV4-1 and TRBJ2-1; 7 bases are a match to TRBD2. This CDR3 has 20 amino acids. Germline V gene data show CDR1 as MGHRA and CDR2 as YSYEKL. V lost 4 bases, J lost 4 bases, and 22 bases stayed unmatched.

This clone was counted a single time. The J gene is TRBJ2-1, the V gene TRBV5-6; 7 nucleotides agree with TRBD2. This CDR3 is built from 16 residues. After removal of 4 bases from V and 1 base from J, the junction contained 8 bases not matched to a gene. Germline CDR1 SGHDT, CDR2 YYEEEE. CDR3 DNA sequence: TGTGCCAGCAGCGCCGGGAAAGCGGGATCCTACAATGAGCAGTTCTTC. This encodes CASSAGKAGSYNEQFF.

This rearrangement joins TRBV6-1 to TRBJ2-7, with 7 bases that match TRBD1. The germline V gene encodes CDR1 MNHNS and CDR2 SASEGT. The CDR3 runs to 14 residues. The V and J ends lost 7 bases and 11 bases, in that order; junction bases with no gene match: 17. The CDR3 here is CASTDPDRELVEYF. The CDR3 bases are TGTGCCAGCACCGACCCCGACAGGGAATTGGTCGAGTACTTC.

V is TRBV15 and J is TRBJ1-2, with 7 bases matching TRBD1. CDR3 length: 16 residues. The germline V gene has CDR1 LNHNV and CDR2 YYDKDF (reference sequence). Germline trimming cut 1 base from V and 4 bases from J; bases unmatched to any gene: 9. In DNA, the CDR3 is TGTGCCACCAGCAGAGCCAATACCGGGACAGCCTATGGCTACACCTTC. It encodes CATSRANTGTAYGYTF. Using reference TRBV15 and TRBJ1-2 for the parts outside the CDR3, the full variable domain is DAMVIQNPRYQVTQFGKPVTLSCSQTLNHNVMYWYQQKSSQAPKLLFHYYDKDFNNEADTPDNFQSRRPNTSFCFLDIRSPGLGDTAMYLCATSRANTGTAYGYTFGSGTRLTVV.

The chain recombines TRBV4-2 with TRBJ2-7; D gene uncertain. Germline values: CDR1 LGHNA, CDR2 YNFKEQ. This CDR3 region has 13 residues. The V and J ends lost 0 bases and 3 bases respectively, with 6 bases between them. Written as DNA, the CDR3 is TGTGCCAGCAGCCAAGATATCCTCTACGAGCAGTACTTC. The encoded protein is CASSQDILYEQYF.

The chain combines TRBV6-5 with TRBJ2-1, with TRBD2 matching over 9 bases. After removal of 3 bases from V and 10 bases from J, the junction contained 13 bases not matched to a gene. The germline CDR1 and CDR2 sequences are MNHEY and SVGAGI. This CDR3 has 16 residues. For the CDR3, the DNA is TGTGCCAGCAGTTATCTGTACGGCGGGAGGGCGGGGGAGCAGTTCTTC. This encodes CASSYLYGGRAGEQFF.

This clone showed up just once. The rearrangement links TRBV28 to TRBJ1-2; perhaps TRBD1 as D (6 bases). This CDR3 has 12 residues. Germline-derived CDR1 and CDR2 are MDHEN and SYDVKM. V was trimmed by 7 bases and J by 8 bases, leaving 14 bases between them. CDR3 in DNA: TGTGCCAGCAACGAACAGGGATTCGGCTACACCTTC. The encoded protein is CASNEQGFGYTF.

The chain's CDR3 is CASSTGTGFYEQYF. The CDR3 bases are TGTGCCAGCAGTACCGGGACAGGCTTTTACGAGCAGTACTTC. This chain joins TRBV6-5 and TRBJ2-7; 8 bases are a match to TRBD1. The length of the CDR3 is 14 residues. Germline assignment: CDR1 MNHEY and CDR2 SVGAGI. The trim removed 5 bases at V and 4 bases at J, leaving 7 bases unmatched.

The chain combines TRBV10-3 with TRBJ1-1; D remains ambiguous. Trimming pared 0 bases from V and 1 base from J, leaving 3 bases between. The V gene's germline CDR1 is ENHRY and CDR2 SYGVKD. The length of the CDR3 is 13 residues. The CDR3 reads CAISESSNTEAFF. The CDR3 nucleotides read TGTGCCATCAGTGAGTCCTCGAACACTGAAGCTTTCTTT.

V usage is TRBV10-3 and J usage is TRBJ1-2; 9 nucleotides match TRBD1. The germline V gene has CDR1 ENHRY and CDR2 SYGVKD. J gave up 6 bases and V 5 bases, and 10 bases lay outside the gene matches. CDR3 size: 15 residues. CDR3 nucleotide sequence: TGTGCCATCAGTCTAAGACAGGGGGTCGGGGATGGCTACACCTTC. This gives the protein CAISLRQGVGDGYTF.

The genes are TRBV27 and TRBJ1-1; 9 nucleotides line up with TRBD1. J gave up 2 bases and V 4 bases, and 8 bases lay outside the gene matches. This CDR3 region has 16 residues. The germline CDR1 and CDR2 sequences are MNHEY and SMNVEV (reference sequence). The CDR3 DNA reads TGTGCCAGCAGTTCATCCGGGACAGGGTATAACACTGAAGCTTTCTTT. This sequence encodes CASSSSGTGYNTEAFF.

There are a few counts of this clone. The chain uses TRBV28 and TRBJ1-1, with D possibly matching TRBD1 (6 bases). V was clipped by 10 bases and J by 3 bases, with 15 bases between them. The CDR3 loop spans 13 amino acids. In germline, CDR1 is MDHEN, CDR2 SYDVKM. The CDR3 sequence: CATQDRIDTEAFF. CDR3 DNA: TGTGCCACCCAAGACAGGATCGACACTGAAGCTTTCTTT.

The chain joins TRBV7-2 to TRBJ2-3; TRBD2 agrees at 9 bases. This CDR3 has 14 amino acids. The V gene's germline CDR1 is SGHTA and CDR2 FQGNSA. With 2 bases clipped from V and 6 bases from J, the junction kept 3 bases outside the gene matches. CDR3 sequence (DNA): TGTGCCAGCAGCTTAAAGCTAGCGGGGGATACGCAGTATTTT. Its protein is CASSLKLAGDTQYF. The variable domain in full, completed from reference TRBV7-2 and TRBJ2-3, reads GAGVSQSPSNKVTEKGKDVELRCDPISGHTALYWYRQSLGQGLEFLIYFQGNSAPDKSGLPSDRFSAERTGGSVSTLTIQRTQQEDSAVYLCASSLKLAGDTQYFGPGTRLTVL.

V is TRBV4-2 and J is TRBJ1-2, with D perhaps TRBD1 (6 bases). In germline, CDR1 is LGHNA, CDR2 YNFKEQ. V was cut by 0 bases and J by 5 bases, with 13 bases left in between. CDR3 length: 15 amino acids. The CDR3 DNA reads as TGTGCCAGCAGCCAAGATCTTCGAGGACAGTATGGCTACACCTTC. Its translation: CASSQDLRGQYGYTF.

V and J are TRBV7-6 and TRBJ2-7, with D unclear. Trimming removed 5 bases from V and 4 bases from J, with 9 bases in between. The CDR3 is made up of 12 amino acids. Germline V gives CDR1 SGHVS, CDR2 FNYEAQ. The CDR3 loop is CASSPTGYEQYF. CDR3 coding DNA: TGTGCCAGCAGCCCGACTGGGTACGAGCAGTACTTC.

J is TRBJ2-7 and V is TRBV7-3; 8 bases are shared with TRBD1. Losses at the gene ends were 5 bases for V and 3 bases for J; bases not matched to a gene: 3. The CDR3 length is 13 residues. Germline loops: CDR1 SGHTA, CDR2 FQGTGA. The CDR3 loop is CASSNTGGYEQYF. The CDR3 nucleotides read TGTGCCAGCAGCAATACAGGGGGCTACGAGCAGTACTTC.

This sequence joins TRBV7-9 and TRBJ2-5; D is perhaps TRBD2 (5 bases). The V gene's germline CDR1 is SEHNR and CDR2 FQNEAQ (reference sequence). Trimming shortened V by 2 bases and J by 3 bases, and 22 bases separated the two germline ends. The length of the CDR3 is 18 residues. As DNA, the CDR3 is TGTGCCAGCAGCTTATGGGCCCTGAGGACTCCCCGGGAAGAGACCCAGTACTTC. Protein: CASSLWALRTPREETQYF. The variable domain in full, with the rest retrieved from reference TRBV7-9 and TRBJ2-5, is DTGVSQNPRHKITKRGQNVTFRCDPISEHNRLYWYRQTLGQGPEFLTYFQNEAQLEKSRLLSDRFSAERPKGSFSTLEIQRTEQGDSAMYLCASSLWALRTPREETQYFGPGTRLLVL.

The genes are TRBV18 and TRBJ1-2, with 9 bases fitting TRBD1. The V gene end was trimmed by 2 bases and the J gene end by 8 bases; junction bases not matched to a gene: 9. The CDR3 loop spans 15 amino acids. Germline V gives CDR1 KGHSH, CDR2 LQKENI. CDR3 DNA sequence: TGTGCCAGCTCACCAGTCGGGACAGGGCCCTGGGGCTACACCTTC. It codes for CASSPVGTGPWGYTF.

The chain links TRBV7-2 to TRBJ2-7; 11 bases are a match to TRBD2. J lost 6 bases, V lost 1 base, and 5 bases had no gene match. Germline assignment: CDR1 SGHTA and CDR2 FQGNSA. CDR3 length: 15 amino acids. This chain's CDR3 is CASSLGLAGNGEQYF. DNA of the CDR3: TGTGCCAGCAGCTTAGGACTAGCGGGAAACGGCGAGCAGTACTTC.